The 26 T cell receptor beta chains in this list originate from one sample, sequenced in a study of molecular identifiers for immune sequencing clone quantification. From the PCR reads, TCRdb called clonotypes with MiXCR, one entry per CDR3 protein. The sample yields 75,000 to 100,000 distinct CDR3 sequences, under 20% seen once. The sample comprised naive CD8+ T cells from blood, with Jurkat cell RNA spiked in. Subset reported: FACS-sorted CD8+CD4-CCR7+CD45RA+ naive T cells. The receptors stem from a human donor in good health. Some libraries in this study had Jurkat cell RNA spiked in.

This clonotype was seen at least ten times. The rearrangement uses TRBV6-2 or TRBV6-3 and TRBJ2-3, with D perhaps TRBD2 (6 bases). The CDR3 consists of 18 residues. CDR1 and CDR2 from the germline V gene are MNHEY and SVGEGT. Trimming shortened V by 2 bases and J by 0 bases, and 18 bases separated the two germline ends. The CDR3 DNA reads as TGTGCCAGCAGTTACGGGATTAGAGGAGGGCTAAGCACAGATACGCAGTATTTT. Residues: CASSYGIRGGLSTDTQYF.

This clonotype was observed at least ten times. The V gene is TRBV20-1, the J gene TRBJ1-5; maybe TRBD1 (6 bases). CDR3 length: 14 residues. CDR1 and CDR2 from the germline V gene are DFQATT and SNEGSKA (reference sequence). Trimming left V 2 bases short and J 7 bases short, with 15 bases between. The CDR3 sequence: CSARLWGPGQPQHF. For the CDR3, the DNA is TGCAGTGCTAGACTCTGGGGGCCGGGGCAGCCCCAGCATTTT.

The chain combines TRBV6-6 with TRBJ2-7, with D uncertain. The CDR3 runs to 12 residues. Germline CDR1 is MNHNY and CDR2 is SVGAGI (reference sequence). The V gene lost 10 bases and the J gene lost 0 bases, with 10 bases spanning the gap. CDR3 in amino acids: CATEEHSYEQYF. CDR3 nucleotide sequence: TGTGCCACAGAAGAGCACTCCTACGAGCAGTACTTC.

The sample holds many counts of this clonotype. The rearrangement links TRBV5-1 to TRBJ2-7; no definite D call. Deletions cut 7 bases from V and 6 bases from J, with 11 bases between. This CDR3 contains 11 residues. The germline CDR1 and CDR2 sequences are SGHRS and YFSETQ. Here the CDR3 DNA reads TGCGCCAGCGCTCATAAGGGCGAGCAGTACTTC. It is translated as CASAHKGEQYF. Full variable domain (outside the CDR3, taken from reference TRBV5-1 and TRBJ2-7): KAGVTQTPRYLIKTRGQQVTLSCSPISGHRSVSWYQQTPGQGLQFLFEYFSETQRNKGNFPGRFSGRQFSNSRSEMNVSTLELGDSALYLCASAHKGEQYFGPGTRLTVT.

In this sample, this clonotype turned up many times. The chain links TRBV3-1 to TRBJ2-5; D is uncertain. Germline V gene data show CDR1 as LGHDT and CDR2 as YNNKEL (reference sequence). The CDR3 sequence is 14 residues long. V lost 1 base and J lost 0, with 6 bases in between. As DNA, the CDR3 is TGTGCCAGCAGCCAAGCGCCTAACCAAGAGACCCAGTACTTC. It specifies CASSQAPNQETQYF.

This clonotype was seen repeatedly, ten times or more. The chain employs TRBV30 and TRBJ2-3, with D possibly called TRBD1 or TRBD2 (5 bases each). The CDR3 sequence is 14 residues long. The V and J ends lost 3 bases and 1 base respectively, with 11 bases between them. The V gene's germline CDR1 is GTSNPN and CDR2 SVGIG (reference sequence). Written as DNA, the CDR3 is TGTGCCTGGAGCGAACTAGGGGGCACAGATACGCAGTATTTT. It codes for CAWSELGGTDTQYF.

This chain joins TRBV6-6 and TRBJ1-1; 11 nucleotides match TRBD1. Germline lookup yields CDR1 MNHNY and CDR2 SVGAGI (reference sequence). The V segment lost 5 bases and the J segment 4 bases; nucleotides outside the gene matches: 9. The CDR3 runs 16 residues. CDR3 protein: CASSGLGQGATTEAFF. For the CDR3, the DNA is TGTGCCAGCAGTGGCCTCGGACAGGGGGCGACCACTGAAGCTTTCTTT.

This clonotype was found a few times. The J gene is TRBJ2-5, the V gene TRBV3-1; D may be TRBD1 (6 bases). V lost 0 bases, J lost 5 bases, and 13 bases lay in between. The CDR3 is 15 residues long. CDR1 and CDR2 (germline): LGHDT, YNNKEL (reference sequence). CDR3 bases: TGTGCCAGCAGCCAAGATCCCGGGACACTGGAGACCCAGTACTTC. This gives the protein CASSQDPGTLETQYF.

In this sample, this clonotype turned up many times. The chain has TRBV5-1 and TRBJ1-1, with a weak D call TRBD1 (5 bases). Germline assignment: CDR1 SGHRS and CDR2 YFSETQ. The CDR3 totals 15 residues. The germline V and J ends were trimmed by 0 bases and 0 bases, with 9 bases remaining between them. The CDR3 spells CASSLESGMNTEAFF. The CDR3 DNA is TGCGCCAGCAGCTTGGAGTCAGGGATGAACACTGAAGCTTTCTTT. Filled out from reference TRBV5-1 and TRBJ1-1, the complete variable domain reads KAGVTQTPRYLIKTRGQQVTLSCSPISGHRSVSWYQQTPGQGLQFLFEYFSETQRNKGNFPGRFSGRQFSNSRSEMNVSTLELGDSALYLCASSLESGMNTEAFFGQGTRLTVV.

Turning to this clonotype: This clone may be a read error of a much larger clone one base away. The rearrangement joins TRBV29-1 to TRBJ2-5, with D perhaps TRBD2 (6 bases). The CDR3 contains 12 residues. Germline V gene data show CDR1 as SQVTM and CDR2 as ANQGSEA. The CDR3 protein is CSALGGSETQHF. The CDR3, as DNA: TGCAGCGCCCTCGGGGGTTCAGAGACCCAGCACTTC. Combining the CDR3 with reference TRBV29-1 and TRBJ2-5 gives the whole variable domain SAVISQKPSRDICQRGTSLTIQCQVDSQVTMMFWYRQQPGQSLTLIATANQGSEATYESGFVIDKFPISRPNLTFSTLTVSNMSPEDSSIYLCSALGGSETQHFGPGTRLLVL.

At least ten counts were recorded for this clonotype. The DNA of the CDR3 is TGTGCCAGCAGTTCCCAGGGGGCGCTTGATGAGCAGTTCTTC. Translating gives CASSSQGALDEQFF. The chain uses TRBV28 and TRBJ2-1; TRBD1 matches at 8 bases. V was pared by 4 bases and J by 8 bases, with 7 bases of the junction left unmatched. Germline CDR1 reads MDHEN; CDR2 reads SYDVKM. CDR3 size: 14 residues.

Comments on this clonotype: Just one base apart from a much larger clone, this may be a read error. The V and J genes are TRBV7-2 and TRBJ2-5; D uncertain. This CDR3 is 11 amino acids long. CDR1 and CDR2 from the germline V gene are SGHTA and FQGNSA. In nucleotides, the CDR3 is TGTGCCAGCAGCTCGGACCGTAATCAGCACTTC. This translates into CASSSDRNQHF.

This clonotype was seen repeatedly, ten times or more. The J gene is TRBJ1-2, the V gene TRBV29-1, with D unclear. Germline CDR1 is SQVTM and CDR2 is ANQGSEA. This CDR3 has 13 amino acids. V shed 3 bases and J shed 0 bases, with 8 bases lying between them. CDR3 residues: CSVDSAANYGYTF. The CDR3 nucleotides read TGCAGCGTTGACTCGGCGGCTAACTATGGCTACACCTTC.

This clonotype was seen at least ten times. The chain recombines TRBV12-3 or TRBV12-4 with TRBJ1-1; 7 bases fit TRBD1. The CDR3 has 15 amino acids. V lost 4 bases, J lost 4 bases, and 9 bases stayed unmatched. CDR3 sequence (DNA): TGTGCCAGCAGTTCACCCGACAGGGTCTCCACTGAAGCTTTCTTT. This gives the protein CASSSPDRVSTEAFF.

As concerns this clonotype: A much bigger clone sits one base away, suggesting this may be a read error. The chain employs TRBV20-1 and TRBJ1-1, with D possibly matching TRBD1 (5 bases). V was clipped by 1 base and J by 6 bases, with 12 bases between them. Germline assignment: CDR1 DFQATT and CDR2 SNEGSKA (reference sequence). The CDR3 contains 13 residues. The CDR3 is CSARGGGDAEAFF. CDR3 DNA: TGCAGTGCTAGAGGGGGGGGGGACGCTGAAGCTTTCTTT.

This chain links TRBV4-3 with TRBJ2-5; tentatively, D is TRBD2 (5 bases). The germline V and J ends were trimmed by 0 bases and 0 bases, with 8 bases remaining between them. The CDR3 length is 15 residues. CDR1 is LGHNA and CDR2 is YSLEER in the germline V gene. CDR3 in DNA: TGCGCCAGCAGCCAAGATATAGCGCACCAAGAGACCCAGTACTTC. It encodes CASSQDIAHQETQYF.

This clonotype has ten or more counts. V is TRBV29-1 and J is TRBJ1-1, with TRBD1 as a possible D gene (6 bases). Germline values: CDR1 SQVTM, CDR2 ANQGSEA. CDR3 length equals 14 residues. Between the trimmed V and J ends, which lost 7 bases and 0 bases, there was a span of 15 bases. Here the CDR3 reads CSAYPGQVNTEAFF. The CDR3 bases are TGCAGCGCCTACCCGGGACAAGTGAACACTGAAGCTTTCTTT.

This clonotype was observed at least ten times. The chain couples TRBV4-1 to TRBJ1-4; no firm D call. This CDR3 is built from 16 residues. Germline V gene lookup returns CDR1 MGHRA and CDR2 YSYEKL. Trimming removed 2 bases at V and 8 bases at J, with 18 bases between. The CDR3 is CASSQRSGAASEKLFF. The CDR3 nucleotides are TGCGCCAGCAGCCAACGTTCGGGTGCCGCAAGCGAAAAACTGTTTTTT.

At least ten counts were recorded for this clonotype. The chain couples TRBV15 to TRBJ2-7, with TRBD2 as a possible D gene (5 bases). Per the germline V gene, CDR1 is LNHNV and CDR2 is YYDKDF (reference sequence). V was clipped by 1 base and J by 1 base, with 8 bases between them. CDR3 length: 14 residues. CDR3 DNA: TGTGCCACCAGCAGAGCTCGGGGTTCCTACGAGCAGTACTTC. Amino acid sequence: CATSRARGSYEQYF.

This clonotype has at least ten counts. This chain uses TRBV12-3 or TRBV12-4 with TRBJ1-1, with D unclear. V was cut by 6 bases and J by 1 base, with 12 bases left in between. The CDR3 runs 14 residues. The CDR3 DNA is TGTGCCAGCAGCCCGGACGGAAGGAACACTGAAGCTTTCTTT. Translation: CASSPDGRNTEAFF.

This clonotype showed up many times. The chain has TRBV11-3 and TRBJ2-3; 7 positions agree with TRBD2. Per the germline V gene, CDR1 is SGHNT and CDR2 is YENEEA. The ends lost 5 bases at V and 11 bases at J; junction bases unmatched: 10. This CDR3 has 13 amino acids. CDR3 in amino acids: CASSPRPAGVQYF. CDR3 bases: TGTGCCAGCAGCCCTCGTCCGGCGGGGGTGCAGTATTTT.

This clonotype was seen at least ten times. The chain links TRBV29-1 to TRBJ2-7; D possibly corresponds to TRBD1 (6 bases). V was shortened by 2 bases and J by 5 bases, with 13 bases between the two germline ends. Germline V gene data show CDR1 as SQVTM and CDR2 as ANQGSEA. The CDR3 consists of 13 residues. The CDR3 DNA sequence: TGCAGCGTTGAATTCCCAGGGGATAACGAGCAGTACTTC. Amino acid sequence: CSVEFPGDNEQYF.

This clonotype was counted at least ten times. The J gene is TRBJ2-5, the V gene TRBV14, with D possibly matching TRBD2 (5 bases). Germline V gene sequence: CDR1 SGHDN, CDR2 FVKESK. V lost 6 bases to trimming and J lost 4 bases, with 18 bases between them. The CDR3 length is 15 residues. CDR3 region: CASSLGVAEGETQYF. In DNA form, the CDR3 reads TGTGCCAGCAGTCTCGGGGTTGCCGAGGGAGAGACCCAGTACTTC.

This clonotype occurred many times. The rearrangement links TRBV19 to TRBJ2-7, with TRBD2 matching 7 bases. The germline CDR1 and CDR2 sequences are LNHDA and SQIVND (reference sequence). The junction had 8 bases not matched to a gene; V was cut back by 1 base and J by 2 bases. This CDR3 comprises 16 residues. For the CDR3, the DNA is TGTGCCAGTAGTATAGCCGGAGCGGGAACCCCCTACGAGCAGTACTTC. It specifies CASSIAGAGTPYEQYF.

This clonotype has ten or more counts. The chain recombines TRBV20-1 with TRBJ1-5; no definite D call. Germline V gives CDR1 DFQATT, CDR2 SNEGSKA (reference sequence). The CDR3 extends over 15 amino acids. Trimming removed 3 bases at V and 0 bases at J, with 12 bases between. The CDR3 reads CSASWSGGSNQPQHF. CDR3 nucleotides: TGCAGTGCTAGTTGGTCAGGAGGTAGCAATCAGCCCCAGCATTTT.

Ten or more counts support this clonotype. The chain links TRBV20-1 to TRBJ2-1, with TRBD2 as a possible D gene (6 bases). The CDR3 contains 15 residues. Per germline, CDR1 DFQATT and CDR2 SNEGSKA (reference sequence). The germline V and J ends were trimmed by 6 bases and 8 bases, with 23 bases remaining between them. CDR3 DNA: TGCAGTGCCCGTAATTTGGTCGGGAGCCTTTATGAGCAGTTCTTC. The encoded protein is CSARNLVGSLYEQFF.